This TCR beta chain appears in the sequencing data of a study of cytomegalovirus exposure and HLA in healthy donors. General study points: There were several of the most significant clusters that appeared linked to common viral pathogens in a later analysis. It was confirmed in vitro that a few of the CMV-associated chains were specific for CMV antigens.

This clone was observed a single time. Its target is not known. This PCR relied on a set of 60 Vbeta primers and 13 Jbeta primers. Sequencing was performed with immunoSEQ multiplex PCR; in TCRdb, only in-frame clones are kept and a portion is missing. The sample includes about 130,000 clones, around four fifths of them seen just once. The sequenced material came from PBMCs. The receptor comes from a man between 18 and 35 years old in good health and CMV-seropositive.

CDR3 nucleotide sequence: TGTGCCAGCAGCCAGGGGACAGGGAGTCGTACCGGGGAGCTGTTTTTT. As protein: CASSQGTGSRTGELFF. This chain connects TRBV7-7 to TRBJ2-2; 9 positions match TRBD1. Trimming removed 5 bases from V and 5 bases from J; junction bases left unmatched: 9. Germline loops: CDR1 SSHAT, CDR2 FNYEAQ (reference sequence). The CDR3 runs 16 residues.